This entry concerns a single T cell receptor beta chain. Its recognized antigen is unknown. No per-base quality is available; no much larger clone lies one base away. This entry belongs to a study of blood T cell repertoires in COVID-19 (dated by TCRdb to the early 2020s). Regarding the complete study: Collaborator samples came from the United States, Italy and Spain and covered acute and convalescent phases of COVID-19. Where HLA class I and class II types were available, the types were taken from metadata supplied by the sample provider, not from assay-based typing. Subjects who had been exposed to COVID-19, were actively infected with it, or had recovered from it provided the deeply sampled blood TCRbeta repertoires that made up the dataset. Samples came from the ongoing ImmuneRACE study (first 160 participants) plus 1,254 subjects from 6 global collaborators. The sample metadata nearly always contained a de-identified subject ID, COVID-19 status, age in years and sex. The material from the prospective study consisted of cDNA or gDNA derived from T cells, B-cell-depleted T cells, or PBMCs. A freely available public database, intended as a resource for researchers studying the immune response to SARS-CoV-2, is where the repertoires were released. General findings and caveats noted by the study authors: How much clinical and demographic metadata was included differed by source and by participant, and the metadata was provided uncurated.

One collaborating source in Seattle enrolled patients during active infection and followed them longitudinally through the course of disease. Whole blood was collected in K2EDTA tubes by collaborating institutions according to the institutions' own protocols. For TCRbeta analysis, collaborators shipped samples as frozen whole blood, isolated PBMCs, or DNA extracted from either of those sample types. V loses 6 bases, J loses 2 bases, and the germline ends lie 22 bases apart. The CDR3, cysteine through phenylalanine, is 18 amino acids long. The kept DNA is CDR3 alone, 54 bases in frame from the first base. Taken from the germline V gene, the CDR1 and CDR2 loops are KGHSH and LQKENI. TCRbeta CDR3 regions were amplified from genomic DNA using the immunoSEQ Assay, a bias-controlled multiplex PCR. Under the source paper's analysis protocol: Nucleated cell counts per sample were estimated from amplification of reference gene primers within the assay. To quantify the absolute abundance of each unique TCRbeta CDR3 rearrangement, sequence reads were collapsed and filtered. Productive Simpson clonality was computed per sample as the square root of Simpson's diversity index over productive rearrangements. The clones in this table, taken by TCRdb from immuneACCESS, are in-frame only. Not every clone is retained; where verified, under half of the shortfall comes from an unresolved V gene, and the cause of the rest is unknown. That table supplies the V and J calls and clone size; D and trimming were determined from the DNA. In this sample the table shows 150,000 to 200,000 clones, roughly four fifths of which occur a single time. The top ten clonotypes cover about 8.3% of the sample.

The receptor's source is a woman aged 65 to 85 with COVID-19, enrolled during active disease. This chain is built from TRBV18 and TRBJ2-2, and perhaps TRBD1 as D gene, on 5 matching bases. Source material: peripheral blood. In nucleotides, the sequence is TGTGCCAGCTCCCTGCCGGCAGGGTACAACGTTAACACCGGGGAGCTGTTTTTT. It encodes CASSLPAGYNVNTGELFF.